The sequence of this TCR beta chain was determined in a study of blood T cells in healthy people across ages (dated by TCRdb to 2015 to 2017). With regard to the full study: In model experiments, template switching captured roughly one uniquely barcoded TCR beta cDNA molecule for every two T cells. To track age-related changes in TCR beta repertoire diversity, the study relied on deep sequencing normalized with unique cDNA molecular identifiers. For two donors (one aged 18 to 30 and one aged 80 or older), the study analyzed two additional independent replicas of 1 million unique cDNA reads from the same blood draw. Four age groups were formed from the donors: young (average approximately 15 years), middle-aged (just under 40), aged (roughly 59) and long-lived (less than 85). Donors of different ages were randomly distributed across sequencing lanes to avoid experimental bias. Overall results and qualifications from the work: There was a strong correlation between observed TCR beta diversity and the percentage of naive T cells measured by flow cytometry. Because donor CMV infection status was unknown, age-related changes in expanded clonotypes were potentially confounded. Estimates of total diversity from one million sequenced T cells were regarded as lower bounds and underestimates. The long-lived group showed more naive CD4+ T cells, fewer expanded clones and increased TCR diversity than the aged group, suggesting age selection. Observed TCR beta diversity per million T cells fell roughly linearly with age, and a significant reduction was already apparent by age approximately 41. Bulk unsorted PBMC profiling prevented conclusive comparison of naive and antigen-experienced compartments.

In this sample, this clonotype turned up a few times. Its antigen is not yet known. Base quality data are lacking; no much larger clone is found one base away. After removal of 6 bases from V and 7 bases from J, the junction retains 9 bases not matched to a gene. The CDR3 measures 14 amino acids from cysteine to phenylalanine. Only CDR3 DNA remains: 42 bases, in frame from the first base. The receptor library was made with 5' RACE. The listed sequencing device is Illumina HiSeq 2500. A second PCR of about 7 to 12 cycles was run with a J-beta primer mix and a sample-barcoded 5' primer. A template-switch 5' adaptor carrying 12 random nucleotides introduced a unique molecular identifier onto each TCR beta cDNA molecule. Each sample yielded at least 3 million CDR3-containing paired-end reads. First-strand cDNA synthesis was performed from all RNA using the Mint cDNA synthesis kit, with priming by a TRBC-specific oligonucleotide. Following uracil-DNA glycosylase treatment, all cDNA underwent a first 18-cycle PCR with the universal primers M1SS and BC2_uni_R. For the original study's pipeline: For normalization, 1 million high-quality reads were randomly selected from each sample, with every read carrying a distinct molecular identifier. Instead of being binned into consensus sequences, reads that shared molecular identifiers were thrown out. MiTCR, with a Q25 quality threshold and the strictest error-elimination algorithm, was used for CDR3 identification, clonotype clustering and error correction. A nonparametric unseen species model with Euler transformation was used to estimate a lower bound on total TCR beta diversity. TCRdb reran the public reads through fastp at Q25 and MiXCR, keeping productive beta chains. Rows merge per CDR3 protein into single entries with the most common DNA and genes. TCRdb's processing, not the authors', yielded these V and J calls. The sample table records about a million distinct CDR3 sequences; under 50% of these occur just once. Together, the top ten hold 13% of the sample.

The donors were around 39 Caucasian individuals from Russia, aged about 6 to 100 years, who were systemically healthy. Ten milliliters of peripheral blood were drawn from each donor into EDTA-treated Vacutainer tubes. Ficoll-Paque density-gradient centrifugation was used to isolate PBMCs, with at least 7 million per sample. Total RNA, at least 6 micrograms per sample, was extracted from PBMCs with Trizol reagent. The percentages of naive CD45RAhigh/CD27high T cells were determined by flow cytometry on a PBMC aliquot from every donor. The chain was built from TRBV12-3 or TRBV12-4 and TRBJ2-1; the junction holds 7 bases that match TRBD1. What was sequenced was blood. This sequence was found in a man aged 30-40 years in good health. The sequence in DNA is TGTGCCAGCAGCATAATACAGGGGTCAAATGAGCAGTTCTTC. It translates to CASSIIQGSNEQFF.